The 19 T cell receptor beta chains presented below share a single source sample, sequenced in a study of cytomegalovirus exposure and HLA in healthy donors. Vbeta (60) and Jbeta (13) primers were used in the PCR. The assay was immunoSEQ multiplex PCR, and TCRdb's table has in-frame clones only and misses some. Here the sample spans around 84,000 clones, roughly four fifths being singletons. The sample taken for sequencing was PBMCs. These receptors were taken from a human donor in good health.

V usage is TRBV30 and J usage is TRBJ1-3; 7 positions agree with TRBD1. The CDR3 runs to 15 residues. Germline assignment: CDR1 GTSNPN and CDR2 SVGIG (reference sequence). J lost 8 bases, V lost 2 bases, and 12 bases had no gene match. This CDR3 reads CAWSYNRGRIYTIYF. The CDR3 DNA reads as TGTGCCTGGAGTTATAACAGGGGTAGAATATACACCATATATTTT.

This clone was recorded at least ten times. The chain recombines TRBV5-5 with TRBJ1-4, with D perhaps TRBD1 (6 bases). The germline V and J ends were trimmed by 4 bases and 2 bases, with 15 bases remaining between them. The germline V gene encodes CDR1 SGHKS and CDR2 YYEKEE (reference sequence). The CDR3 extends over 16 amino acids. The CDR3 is CASSTTGTRTNEKLFF. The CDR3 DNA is TGTGCCAGCAGCACCACCGGGACACGGACTAATGAAAAACTGTTTTTT.

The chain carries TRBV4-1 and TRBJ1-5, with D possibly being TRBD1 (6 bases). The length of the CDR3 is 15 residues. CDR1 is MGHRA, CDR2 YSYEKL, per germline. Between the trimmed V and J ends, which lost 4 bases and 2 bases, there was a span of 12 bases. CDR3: CASSRTGSGNQPQHF. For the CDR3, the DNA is TGCGCCAGCAGCCGTACAGGGTCAGGCAATCAGCCCCAGCATTTT.

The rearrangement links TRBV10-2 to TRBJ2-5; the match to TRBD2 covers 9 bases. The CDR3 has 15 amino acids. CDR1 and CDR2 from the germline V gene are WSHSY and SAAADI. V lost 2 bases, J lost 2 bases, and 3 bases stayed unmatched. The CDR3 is CASSEPSGGQETQYF. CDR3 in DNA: TGCGCCAGCAGTGAGCCCAGCGGGGGGCAAGAGACCCAGTACTTC.

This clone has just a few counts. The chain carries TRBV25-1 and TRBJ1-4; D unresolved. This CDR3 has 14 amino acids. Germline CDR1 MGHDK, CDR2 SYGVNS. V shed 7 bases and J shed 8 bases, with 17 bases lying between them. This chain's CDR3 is CASKPPGEWEKLFF. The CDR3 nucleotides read TGTGCCAGCAAACCACCTGGGGAGTGGGAAAAACTGTTTTTT.

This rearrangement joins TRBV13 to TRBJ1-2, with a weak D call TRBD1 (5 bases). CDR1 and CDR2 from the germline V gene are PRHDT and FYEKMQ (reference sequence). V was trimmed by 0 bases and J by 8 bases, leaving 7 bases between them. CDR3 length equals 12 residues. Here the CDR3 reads CASSLGGEGYTF. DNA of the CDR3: TGTGCCAGCAGCTTAGGAGGGGAAGGCTACACCTTC. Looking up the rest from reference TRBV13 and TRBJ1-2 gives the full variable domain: AAGVIQSPRHLIKEKRETATLKCYPIPRHDTVYWYQQGPGQDPQFLISFYEKMQSDKGSIPDRFSAQQFSDYHSELNMSSLELGDSALYFCASSLGGEGYTFGSGTRLTVV.

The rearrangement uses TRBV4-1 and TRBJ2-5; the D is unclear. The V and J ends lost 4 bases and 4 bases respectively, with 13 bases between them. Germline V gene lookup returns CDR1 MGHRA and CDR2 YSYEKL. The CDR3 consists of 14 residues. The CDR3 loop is CASSPVAFGETQYF. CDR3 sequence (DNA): TGCGCCAGCAGCCCCGTAGCCTTCGGAGAGACCCAGTACTTC.

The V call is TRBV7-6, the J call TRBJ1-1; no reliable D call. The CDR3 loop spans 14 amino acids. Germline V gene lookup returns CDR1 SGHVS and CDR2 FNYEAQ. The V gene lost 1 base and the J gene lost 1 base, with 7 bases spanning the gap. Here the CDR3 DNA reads TGTGCCAGCAGCTTAGGGGAGGGGAACACTGAAGCTTTCTTT. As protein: CASSLGEGNTEAFF.

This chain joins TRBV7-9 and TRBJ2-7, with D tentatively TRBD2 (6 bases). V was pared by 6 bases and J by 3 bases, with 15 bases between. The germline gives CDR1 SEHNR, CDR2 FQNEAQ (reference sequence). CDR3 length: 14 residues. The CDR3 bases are TGTGCCAGCAGTTCACTCGGGCGGGGCTACGAGCAGTACTTC. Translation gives CASSSLGRGYEQYF.

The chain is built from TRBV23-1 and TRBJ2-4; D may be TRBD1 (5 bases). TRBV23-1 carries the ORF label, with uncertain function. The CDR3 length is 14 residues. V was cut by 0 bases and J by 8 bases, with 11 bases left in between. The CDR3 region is CASSQSGHPDIQYF. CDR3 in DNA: TGCGCCAGCAGTCAATCAGGACATCCGGACATTCAGTACTTC.

The CDR3 region is CASSTPDRIYGYTF. Here the CDR3 DNA reads TGTGCCAGTAGTACCCCAGACAGGATCTATGGCTACACCTTC. This chain uses TRBV19 with TRBJ1-2, with D tentatively TRBD1 (6 bases). V lost 4 bases to trimming and J lost 4 bases, with 13 bases between them. This CDR3 contains 14 residues. Germline V gene data show CDR1 as LNHDA and CDR2 as SQIVND (reference sequence).

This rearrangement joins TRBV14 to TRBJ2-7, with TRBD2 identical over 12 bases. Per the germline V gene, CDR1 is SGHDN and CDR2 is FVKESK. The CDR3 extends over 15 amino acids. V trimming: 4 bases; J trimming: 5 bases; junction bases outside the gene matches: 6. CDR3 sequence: CASSRGLAGINEQYF. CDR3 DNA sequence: TGTGCCAGCAGCCGAGGACTAGCGGGGATCAACGAGCAGTACTTC.

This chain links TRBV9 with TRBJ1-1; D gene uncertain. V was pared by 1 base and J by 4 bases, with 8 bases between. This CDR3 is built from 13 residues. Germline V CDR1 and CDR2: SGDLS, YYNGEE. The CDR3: CASSVIGGTEAFF. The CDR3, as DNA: TGTGCCAGCAGCGTAATAGGAGGCACTGAAGCTTTCTTT.

Written as DNA, the CDR3 is TGTGCCAGCAGCCCACAGGGGACCTATGGCTACACCTTC. Encoded protein: CASSPQGTYGYTF. J is TRBJ1-2 and V is TRBV5-6, with 7 nucleotides matching TRBD1. Germline CDR1 SGHDT, CDR2 YYEEEE. This CDR3 has 13 residues. The ends lost 4 bases at V and 4 bases at J; junction bases unmatched: 4. The whole variable domain, remainder taken from reference TRBV5-6 and TRBJ1-2, is DAGVTQSPTHLIKTRGQQVTLRCSPKSGHDTVSWYQQALGQGPQFIFQYYEEEERQRGNFPDRFSGHQFPNYSSELNVNALLLGDSALYLCASSPQGTYGYTFGSGTRLTVV.

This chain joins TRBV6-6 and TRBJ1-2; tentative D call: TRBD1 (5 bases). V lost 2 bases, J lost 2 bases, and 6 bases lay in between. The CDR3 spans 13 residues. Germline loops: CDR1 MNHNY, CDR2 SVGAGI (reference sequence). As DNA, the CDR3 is TGTGCCAGCAGTTACGGGGGGAACTATGGCTACACCTTC. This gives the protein CASSYGGNYGYTF.

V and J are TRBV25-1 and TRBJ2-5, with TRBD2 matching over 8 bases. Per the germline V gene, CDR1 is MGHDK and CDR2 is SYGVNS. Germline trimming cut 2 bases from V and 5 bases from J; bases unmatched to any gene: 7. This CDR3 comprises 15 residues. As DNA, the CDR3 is TGTGCCAGCAGTGAAGCGGGGGGCCGTACGGAGACCCAGTACTTC. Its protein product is CASSEAGGRTETQYF.

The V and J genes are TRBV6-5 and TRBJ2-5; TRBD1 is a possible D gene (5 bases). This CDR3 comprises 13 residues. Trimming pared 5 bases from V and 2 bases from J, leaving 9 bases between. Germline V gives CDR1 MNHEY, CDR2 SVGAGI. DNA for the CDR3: TGTGCCAGCAGTCGACAGCCACAAGAGACCCAGTACTTC. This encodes CASSRQPQETQYF.

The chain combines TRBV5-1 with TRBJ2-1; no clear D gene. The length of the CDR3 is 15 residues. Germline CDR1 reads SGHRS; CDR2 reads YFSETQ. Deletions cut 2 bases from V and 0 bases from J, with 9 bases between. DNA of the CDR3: TGCGCCAGCAGCTTAGCTTCCGTCTCCTACAATGAGCAGTTCTTC. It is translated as CASSLASVSYNEQFF.

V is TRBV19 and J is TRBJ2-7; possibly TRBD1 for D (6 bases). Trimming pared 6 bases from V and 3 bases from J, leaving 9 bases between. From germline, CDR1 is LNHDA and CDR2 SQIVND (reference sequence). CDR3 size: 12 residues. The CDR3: CASSDRYYEQYF. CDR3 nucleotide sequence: TGTGCCAGTAGCGACAGGTACTACGAGCAGTACTTC.